This T cell receptor (beta chain) appears in the sequencing data of a study of T cell responses to AZD1222 COVID-19 vaccine. As to this clone: Its antigen remains unidentified.

Sequencing was performed with immunoSEQ multiplex PCR; in TCRdb, only in-frame clones are kept and a portion is missing. The sample holds 65,000 to 100,000 clones, approximately 80% seen once. Whole-study findings and limits: Just five or six AZD1222 recipients tested seropositive at baseline. Two doses of AZD1222 preceded a rise in Spike-specific TCR breadth and depth.

This CDR3 is built from 16 residues. With 4 bases removed from V and 0 bases from J, the gap between germline ends came to 13 bases. Germline CDR1 reads SGHDT; CDR2 reads YYEEEE. Sample: peripheral blood, taken on day 0 of AZD1222 vaccination. This clonotype was sampled from an adult in good health. The gene calls are TRBV5-6 and TRBJ1-4; tentatively, D is TRBD1 (5 bases). CDR3 in amino acids: CASSQGRGSTNEKLFF. CDR3 bases: TGTGCCAGCAGCCAGGGACGAGGCTCAACTAATGAAAAACTGTTTTTT. The complete variable domain, with remaining parts taken from reference TRBV5-6 and TRBJ1-4, reads DAGVTQSPTHLIKTRGQQVTLRCSPKSGHDTVSWYQQALGQGPQFIFQYYEEEERQRGNFPDRFSGHQFPNYSSELNVNALLLGDSALYLCASSQGRGSTNEKLFFGSGTQLSVL.